One sample yielded the 29 T cell receptor beta chains listed below, sequenced in a study of HIV-infected patients and healthy controls. TCRdb called the 5' RACE reads again in MiXCR, with one record for every CDR3 protein. This table has 65,000 to 70,000 distinct CDR3 sequences, about 16% appearing once. The sample comprised CD4+ T cells from blood. Receptor source: a human donor in good health.

This chain uses TRBV19 with TRBJ2-1; 7 nucleotides agree with TRBD2. The CDR3 contains 15 residues. V was pared by 3 bases and J by 4 bases, with 6 bases of the junction left unmatched. The germline gives CDR1 LNHDA, CDR2 SQIVND (reference sequence). The CDR3 protein is CASSIGGRAYNEQFF. CDR3 sequence (DNA): TGTGCCAGTAGTATTGGCGGGAGAGCATACAATGAGCAGTTCTTC.

This clonotype was detected ten times or more. DNA for the CDR3: TGTGCCAGCAGTTTATTGGGGACAGAGAGCTACGAGCAGTACTTC. Translation gives CASSLLGTESYEQYF. This chain uses TRBV28 with TRBJ2-7; 7 bases are shared with TRBD1. This CDR3 has 15 amino acids. Unmatched junction bases numbered 6, after V lost 1 base and J lost 3 bases. The germline CDR1 and CDR2 sequences are MDHEN and SYDVKM. The full variable domain, with the rest looked up from reference TRBV28 and TRBJ2-7, is DVKVTQSSRYLVKRTGEKVFLECVQDMDHENMFWYRQDPGLGLRLIYFSYDVKMKEKGDIPEGYSVSREKKERFSLILESASTNQTSMYLCASSLLGTESYEQYFGPGTRLTVT.

The chain recombines TRBV4-3 with TRBJ2-3, with 11 bases identical to TRBD2. This CDR3 spans 17 amino acids. V shed 4 bases, J shed 5 bases, and the junction held 11 bases outside the gene matches. Germline V gives CDR1 LGHNA, CDR2 YSLEER. DNA for the CDR3: TGCGCCAGCAGCCCCCGGGGTAGCGGGGGGGCCGAAGATACGCAGTATTTT. Amino acids: CASSPRGSGGAEDTQYF.

This clonotype has just a few counts. This chain joins TRBV7-2 and TRBJ1-4, with D possibly being TRBD1 (5 bases). The CDR3 consists of 15 residues. Germline V gene sequence: CDR1 SGHTA, CDR2 FQGNSA. V was trimmed by 3 bases and J by 1 base, leaving 9 bases between them. The DNA of the CDR3 is TGTGCCAGCAGCTTTTCTGGGGGAACTAATGAAAAACTGTTTTTT. This codes for CASSFSGGTNEKLFF.

Of note for this clonotype: Here the CDR3 omits its conserved ending phenylalanine or tryptophan, so a read error is the likely source. V gene TRBV12-3 or TRBV12-4 combines with J gene TRBJ1-1; tentatively, D is TRBD1 (5 bases). This CDR3 has 14 amino acids. Between the trimmed V and J ends, which lost 6 bases and 2 bases, there was a span of 13 bases. CDR3 nucleotide sequence: TGTGCCAGCAGACCGGGACTCATTAACACTGAAGCTTTCCTT. This encodes CASRPGLINTEAFL.

This rearrangement joins TRBV2 to TRBJ2-5; D remains unclear. The CDR3 is 12 residues long. Between the trimmed V and J ends, which lost 9 bases and 2 bases, there was a span of 10 bases. Germline V gene lookup returns CDR1 SNHLY and CDR2 FYNNEI. CDR3 DNA sequence: TGTGCCAGTTTGCTTATTCAAGAGACCCAGTACTTC. Its translation is CASLLIQETQYF. Using reference TRBV2 and TRBJ2-5 for the parts outside the CDR3, the full variable domain is EPEVTQTPSHQVTQMGQEVILRCVPISNHLYFYWYRQILGQKVEFLVSFYNNEISEKSEIFDDQFSVERPDGSNFTLKIRSTKLEDSAMYFCASLLIQETQYFGPGTRLLVL.

Regarding this clonotype: A much larger clonotype is one base distant, so this may be a read error. CDR3 region: CARSQGTGVGDTEAFF. The CDR3 region has the DNA TGTGCCAGGAGCCAAGGGACAGGGGTAGGCGACACTGAAGCTTTCTTT. The rearrangement links TRBV7-8 to TRBJ1-1, with TRBD1 identical over 10 bases. The CDR3 is made up of 16 amino acids. From germline, CDR1 is SGHVS and CDR2 FQNEAQ. The junction had 13 bases not matched to a gene; V was cut back by 9 bases and J by 3 bases. The whole variable domain, filled in from reference TRBV7-8 and TRBJ1-1, reads GAGVSQSPRYKVAKRGQDVALRCDPISGHVSLFWYQQALGQGPEFLTYFQNEAQLDKSGLPSDRFFAERPEGSVSTLKIQRTQQEDSAVYLCARSQGTGVGDTEAFFGQGTRLTVV.

This clonotype was counted a few times. The J gene is TRBJ2-3, the V gene TRBV19; possible D gene TRBD2, 5 bases. The CDR3 covers 15 residues. Germline V gene sequence: CDR1 LNHDA, CDR2 SQIVND (reference sequence). V was trimmed by 4 bases and J by 0 bases, leaving 11 bases between them. The CDR3 region is CASSNLAPSTDTQYF. CDR3 nucleotide sequence: TGTGCCAGTAGTAACCTAGCCCCCAGCACAGATACGCAGTATTTT.

V usage is TRBV2 and J usage is TRBJ2-2; D possibly uses TRBD1 or TRBD2 (5 bases each). Germline V gene lookup returns CDR1 SNHLY and CDR2 FYNNEI. There are 15 residues in the CDR3. The V gene lost 7 bases and the J gene lost 2 bases, with 14 bases spanning the gap. The CDR3 loop is CASTRDRSNTGELFF. CDR3 in DNA: TGTGCCAGCACTCGGGACCGCTCCAACACCGGGGAGCTGTTTTTT.

This clonotype was observed a handful of times. V is TRBV7-9 and J is TRBJ1-2, with 11 nucleotides matching TRBD1. With 5 bases clipped from V and 5 bases from J, the junction kept 10 bases outside the gene matches. The CDR3 spans 16 residues. Germline assignment: CDR1 SEHNR and CDR2 FQNEAQ (reference sequence). The CDR3: CASSRRTGGAWYGYTF. The CDR3 DNA reads as TGTGCCAGCAGCCGCCGGACAGGGGGCGCTTGGTATGGCTACACCTTC.

This clonotype was counted only a few times. For the CDR3, the DNA is TGTGCCAGTAGTATCGGCCGCAACCCAGATACGCAGTATTTT. This gives the protein CASSIGRNPDTQYF. The V call is TRBV19, the J call TRBJ2-3; no clear D. The CDR3 runs to 14 residues. Germline assignment: CDR1 LNHDA and CDR2 SQIVND (reference sequence). V lost 3 bases and J lost 4, with 11 bases in between.

The chain joins TRBV7-9 to TRBJ2-3; D is unclear. Deletions cut 7 bases from V and 2 bases from J, with 7 bases between. The CDR3 is 12 residues long. The V gene's germline CDR1 is SEHNR and CDR2 FQNEAQ (reference sequence). Here the CDR3 DNA reads TGTGCCAGCAACCCTCTCACAGATACGCAGTATTTT. Its protein is CASNPLTDTQYF.

This clonotype has a count of ten or more. This chain uses TRBV14 with TRBJ1-5; the D gene is possibly TRBD1 (5 bases). Germline V CDR1 and CDR2: SGHDN, FVKESK. The CDR3 length is 14 residues. Deletions cut 3 bases from V and 5 bases from J, with 11 bases between. CDR3 amino acids: CASSHLGADQPQHF. CDR3 DNA sequence: TGTGCCAGCAGCCACTTAGGGGCTGATCAGCCCCAGCATTTT.

This clonotype was detected only a few times. This rearrangement joins TRBV3-1 to TRBJ2-1; no clear D gene. Per germline, CDR1 LGHDT and CDR2 YNNKEL (reference sequence). CDR3 size: 12 residues. V lost 1 base to trimming and J lost 12 bases, with 10 bases between them. In DNA form, the CDR3 reads TGTGCCAGCAGCCAAGCCGCGTTTTGGCAGTTCTTC. This gives the protein CASSQAAFWQFF.

This clonotype was seen at least ten times. The chain joins TRBV6-2 or TRBV6-3 to TRBJ2-3; perhaps TRBD2 as D (5 bases). This CDR3 has 15 residues. Trimming took off 5 bases at V and 2 bases at J, with 14 bases between the two ends. CDR1 is MNHEY, CDR2 SVGEGT, per germline. The CDR3 coding sequence is TGTGCCAGCAGTAAAATGGACTTACTCACAGATACGCAGTATTTT. Encoded protein: CASSKMDLLTDTQYF.

This clonotype showed up just a few times. The CDR3: CASSDVDRGYEQYF. In DNA form, the CDR3 reads TGTGCCAGCAGCGATGTGGACAGGGGGTACGAGCAGTACTTC. The rearrangement links TRBV5-4 to TRBJ2-7, with TRBD1 matching over 10 bases. The junction had 5 bases not matched to a gene; V was cut back by 4 bases and J by 4 bases. Per germline, CDR1 SGHNT and CDR2 YYREEE (reference sequence). The CDR3 is 14 amino acids.

The chain couples TRBV20-1 to TRBJ1-1, with a weak D call TRBD1 (6 bases). This CDR3 spans 13 amino acids. Germline V gene data show CDR1 as DFQATT and CDR2 as SNEGSKA (reference sequence). The germline V and J ends were trimmed by 6 bases and 6 bases, with 17 bases remaining between them. The CDR3 DNA reads as TGCAGTGCGGCGGGGGCCTCGAGGGCTGAAGCTTTCTTT. Translating gives CSAAGASRAEAFF.

V gene TRBV4-3 combines with J gene TRBJ2-3; 10 bases map to TRBD2. The V gene's germline CDR1 is LGHNA and CDR2 YSLEER. CDR3 size: 16 residues. J lost 0 bases, V lost 2 bases, and 2 bases had no gene match. The DNA for the CDR3 is TGCGCCAGCAGCCAAACGACTAGCGGGAGCACAGATACGCAGTATTTT. Its translation is CASSQTTSGSTDTQYF.

The V gene is TRBV28, the J gene TRBJ2-7, with 7 bases fitting TRBD1. CDR1 and CDR2 (germline): MDHEN, SYDVKM. The CDR3 sequence is 15 residues long. The J segment lost 1 base and the V segment lost 3 bases, leaving 6 bases of the junction unmatched. The CDR3, as DNA: TGTGCCAGCAGTTTCTCCGGGACAGCTTCCTACGAGCAGTACTTC. Its protein product is CASSFSGTASYEQYF.

This clonotype turned up a few times. The chain uses TRBV2 and TRBJ1-2; 9 positions agree with TRBD1. Germline-derived CDR1 and CDR2 are SNHLY and FYNNEI. CDR3 size: 16 residues. V shed 8 bases, J shed 2 bases, and the junction held 12 bases outside the gene matches. CDR3 bases: TGTGCCAGCCTTCGGGACAGGGTTCTTAGCAACTATGGCTACACCTTC. This codes for CASLRDRVLSNYGYTF. Full variable domain (remainder filled in from reference TRBV2 and TRBJ1-2): EPEVTQTPSHQVTQMGQEVILRCVPISNHLYFYWYRQILGQKVEFLVSFYNNEISEKSEIFDDQFSVERPDGSNFTLKIRSTKLEDSAMYFCASLRDRVLSNYGYTFGSGTRLTVV.

Worth noting for this clonotype: Relative to the germline gene, one junction end is altered; a read error may explain this. The chain couples TRBV20-1 to TRBJ1-4; tentatively, D is TRBD1 (5 bases). CDR1 and CDR2 from the germline V gene are DFQATT and SNEGSKA (reference sequence). The CDR3 has 12 amino acids. For the CDR3, the DNA is TGCATAGTGGGGGTGGGAGGAGAAAAACTGATTTTT. Translated: CIVGVGGEKLIF.

This clonotype was seen a handful of times. J is TRBJ1-2 and V is TRBV6-6; tentative D call: TRBD1 (6 bases). Trimming cost V 2 bases and J 3 bases, with 19 bases left between them. Germline CDR1 is MNHNY and CDR2 is SVGAGI (reference sequence). The CDR3 sequence is 17 residues long. The CDR3 loop is CASSYAGARLQDYGYTF. CDR3 bases: TGTGCCAGCAGTTACGCGGGGGCGCGGCTACAAGACTATGGCTACACCTTC.

Only a few counts were recorded for this clonotype. V and J are TRBV7-9 and TRBJ1-5; D not resolved. This CDR3 has 18 residues. With 5 bases removed from V and 2 bases from J, the gap between germline ends came to 22 bases. Looked up from germline, CDR1 is SEHNR and CDR2 is FQNEAQ (reference sequence). The CDR3: CASSQALIGEPGNQPQHF. In DNA form, the CDR3 reads TGTGCCAGCAGCCAGGCATTAATTGGGGAGCCGGGCAATCAGCCCCAGCATTTT.

This clonotype was counted a few times. The CDR3 region has the DNA TGTGCCAGCAGCCGGGACAGTTACTACACCTTC. It encodes CASSRDSYYTF. This sequence joins TRBV3-1 and TRBJ1-2, with 7 bases lining up with TRBD1. V lost 4 bases, J lost 10 bases, and 3 bases stayed unmatched. The CDR3 contains 11 residues. Germline V CDR1 and CDR2: LGHDT, YNNKEL (reference sequence).

In this sample, this clonotype turned up many times. The J gene is TRBJ2-7, the V gene TRBV4-1; unclear D gene. Trimming took off 4 bases at V and 3 bases at J, with 19 bases between the two ends. Germline loops: CDR1 MGHRA, CDR2 YSYEKL. The CDR3 is 16 residues long. The CDR3 here is CASSLFTGSNIYEQYF. The DNA for the CDR3 is TGCGCCAGCAGCCTTTTCACCGGGTCCAATATCTACGAGCAGTACTTC.

This clonotype was counted a few times. The gene calls are TRBV5-1 and TRBJ2-3; D might be TRBD2 (7 bases). Trimming took off 0 bases at V and 1 base at J, with 15 bases between the two ends. This CDR3 is built from 17 residues. CDR1 is SGHRS and CDR2 is YFSETQ in the germline V gene. The CDR3 loop reads CASSLGPRGGRTDTQYF. Here the CDR3 DNA reads TGCGCCAGCAGCTTGGGGCCTCGCGGGGGCCGCACAGATACGCAGTATTTT. Full variable domain (rest looked up from reference TRBV5-1 and TRBJ2-3): KAGVTQTPRYLIKTRGQQVTLSCSPISGHRSVSWYQQTPGQGLQFLFEYFSETQRNKGNFPGRFSGRQFSNSRSEMNVSTLELGDSALYLCASSLGPRGGRTDTQYFGPGTRLTVL.

The chain recombines TRBV20-1 with TRBJ1-1; D is perhaps TRBD1 (6 bases). Germline-derived CDR1 and CDR2 are DFQATT and SNEGSKA (reference sequence). This CDR3 has 14 amino acids. V gave up 1 base and J gave up 6 bases, with 15 bases separating them. CDR3 amino acids: CSARVSGGFPEAFF. CDR3 in DNA: TGCAGTGCTAGAGTGTCGGGGGGCTTCCCTGAAGCTTTCTTT.

This rearrangement joins TRBV6-2 or TRBV6-3 to TRBJ2-3; D gene uncertain. Germline CDR1 and CDR2: MNHEY and SVGEGT. This CDR3 region has 15 residues. Trimming pared 2 bases from V and 2 bases from J, leaving 11 bases between. For the CDR3, the DNA is TGTGCCAGCAGTTACAACGGAGCAAACACAGATACGCAGTATTTT. It encodes CASSYNGANTDTQYF.

The genes are TRBV7-9 and TRBJ2-1, with D possibly being TRBD2 (6 bases). V was cut by 3 bases and J by 4 bases, with 13 bases left in between. The CDR3 totals 15 residues. In germline, CDR1 is SEHNR, CDR2 FQNEAQ (reference sequence). The CDR3 here is CASSFGLPGYNEQFF. In DNA, the CDR3 is TGTGCCAGCAGCTTTGGACTACCAGGATACAATGAGCAGTTCTTC.